A single sample is the source of the 20 T cell receptor beta chains below, sequenced in a study of blood T cell repertoires in COVID-19. Sequencing was performed with immunoSEQ multiplex PCR; in TCRdb, only in-frame clones are kept and a portion is missing. This sample yields roughly 230,000 clones, of which about 85% are seen a single time; 0.98% belongs to the top ten. Sequenced input: peripheral blood. These receptors were taken from a man aged 35 to 55 with acute or convalescent COVID-19.

CDR3 sequence (DNA): TGTGCCACCAGTGAGGCAGGCGTGAACACCGGGGAGCTGTTTTTT. The encoded protein is CATSEAGVNTGELFF. V is TRBV24-1 and J is TRBJ2-2; D uncertain. The CDR3 length is 15 residues. Germline V lookup: CDR1 KGHDR, CDR2 SFDVKD. The V end lost 4 bases, the J end lost 1 base, and 9 bases lay between the germline ends.

The V and J genes are TRBV7-9 and TRBJ1-1; D unresolved. The CDR3 covers 15 residues. V was trimmed by 1 base and J by 0 bases, leaving 9 bases between them. The germline V gene has CDR1 SEHNR and CDR2 FQNEAQ (reference sequence). CDR3 DNA sequence: TGTGCCAGCAGCTTAGAAGAGGGCATGAACACTGAAGCTTTCTTT. Translation: CASSLEEGMNTEAFF.

CDR3 residues: CASSLDRRSSSYEQYF. The CDR3, as DNA: TGTGCCAGCAGCTTAGATCGCAGGTCCAGCTCCTACGAGCAGTACTTC. The gene calls are TRBV11-2 and TRBJ2-7; D is unresolved. The V end lost 0 bases, the J end lost 0 bases, and 12 bases lay between the germline ends. This CDR3 is 16 amino acids long. Per the germline V gene, CDR1 is SGHAT and CDR2 is FQNNGV.

This rearrangement joins TRBV7-6 to TRBJ1-3; 9 nucleotides agree with TRBD1. V dropped 5 bases and J dropped 3; count of bases not matched to a gene: 8. The length of the CDR3 is 16 residues. Germline-derived CDR1 and CDR2 are SGHVS and FNYEAQ. CDR3 protein: CASSPDRGMGGNTIYF. CDR3 sequence (DNA): TGTGCCAGCAGCCCGGACAGGGGAATGGGTGGAAACACCATATATTTT.

The chain is built from TRBV5-1 and TRBJ2-5; 8 nucleotides align to TRBD2. The CDR3 consists of 16 residues. The germline CDR1 and CDR2 sequences are SGHRS and YFSETQ. The V gene end was trimmed by 4 bases and the J gene end by 3 bases; junction bases not matched to a gene: 11. The CDR3: CASSPVAAGVEETQYF. The CDR3 DNA sequence: TGCGCCAGCAGCCCCGTTGCAGCGGGGGTTGAAGAGACCCAGTACTTC.

The rearrangement joins TRBV5-6 to TRBJ2-3; tentatively, D is TRBD2 (6 bases). Trimming took off 3 bases at V and 0 bases at J, with 17 bases between the two ends. Germline CDR1 and CDR2: SGHDT and YYEEEE. CDR3 length equals 17 residues. The CDR3 DNA reads as TGTGCCAGCAGCTGGAGGGACGTAGGAAGTAGCACAGATACGCAGTATTTT. This codes for CASSWRDVGSSTDTQYF.

The rearrangement joins TRBV28 to TRBJ1-2; 7 bases are a match to TRBD1. CDR1 MDHEN and CDR2 SYDVKM come from the germline V gene. The V and J ends lost 6 bases and 8 bases, in that order; junction bases with no gene match: 3. The CDR3 has 11 amino acids. CDR3 region: CASRDRYGYTF. The CDR3 DNA is TGTGCCAGCAGGGACAGGTACGGCTACACCTTC.

The chain links TRBV5-5 to TRBJ1-5; D perhaps matches TRBD1 (5 bases). V was pared by 6 bases and J by 3 bases, with 16 bases between. Per germline, CDR1 SGHKS and CDR2 YYEKEE (reference sequence). CDR3 length equals 15 residues. The CDR3 nucleotides read TGTGCCAGCACCTTTGAACGGGGGTTCAATCAGCCCCAGCATTTT. Its protein product is CASTFERGFNQPQHF.

This rearrangement joins TRBV3-1 (or the pseudogene TRBV3-2) to TRBJ1-1; D is unresolved. CDR1 and CDR2 from the germline V gene are LGHDT and YNNKEL (reference sequence). This CDR3 comprises 12 residues. V was trimmed by 5 bases and J by 4 bases, leaving 8 bases between them. The CDR3 bases are TGTGCCAGCAGCTTAAAGCGCACTGAAGCTTTCTTT. Translated, it gives CASSLKRTEAFF.

V usage is TRBV6-6 and J usage is TRBJ2-2, with 8 bases lining up with TRBD1. Looked up from germline, CDR1 is MNHNY and CDR2 is SVGAGI (reference sequence). The CDR3 contains 16 residues. V was pared by 7 bases and J by 5 bases, with 12 bases of the junction left unmatched. The DNA of the CDR3 is TGTGCCAGCATAGGTGCCGACAGGGGCGGAACCGGGGAGCTGTTTTTT. Translating it yields CASIGADRGGTGELFF.

This clone was seen a few times. The rearrangement links TRBV27 to TRBJ2-7; perhaps TRBD1 as D (5 bases). The CDR3 length is 13 residues. The V end was cut by 6 bases, the J end by 0 bases, with 9 bases between. The germline V gene encodes CDR1 MNHEY and CDR2 SMNVEV (reference sequence). CDR3 sequence: CASRQDGSYEQYF. In DNA form, the CDR3 reads TGTGCCAGCAGACAGGACGGCTCCTACGAGCAGTACTTC.

This clone came up once. The CDR3: CATSDPTSGGPETQYF. CDR3 DNA sequence: TGTGCCACCAGTGATCCGACTAGCGGGGGGCCCGAGACCCAGTACTTC. The V gene is TRBV24-1, the J gene TRBJ2-5; 13 nucleotides line up with TRBD2. The CDR3 sequence is 16 residues long. Germline assignment: CDR1 KGHDR and CDR2 SFDVKD. J was trimmed by 5 bases and V by 3 bases; bases with no gene match: 5.

The chain couples TRBV11-2 to TRBJ2-7; TRBD1 agrees at 7 bases. The CDR3 is 16 amino acids. V shed 2 bases, J shed 2 bases, and the junction held 9 bases outside the gene matches. Germline V gives CDR1 SGHAT, CDR2 FQNNGV. The CDR3: CASSLLGQLGPYEQYF. CDR3 bases: TGTGCCAGCAGCTTACTGGGACAGCTAGGCCCCTACGAGCAGTACTTC.

As concerns this clone: Other DNA sequences in this specimen translate into the identical CDR3. The J gene is TRBJ1-1, the V gene TRBV5-1, with 11 bases aligning to TRBD1. The CDR3 extends over 14 amino acids. From germline, CDR1 is SGHRS and CDR2 YFSETQ. The ends lost 4 bases at V and 4 bases at J; junction bases unmatched: 3. In nucleotides, the CDR3 is TGCGCCAGCAGCCCAGGGACAGGGGGCACTGAAGCTTTCTTT. This encodes CASSPGTGGTEAFF.

The chain employs TRBV24-1 and TRBJ2-3, with 8 bases that match TRBD2. The CDR3 runs 15 residues. Unmatched junction bases numbered 3, after V lost 2 bases and J lost 3 bases. Germline V gene sequence: CDR1 KGHDR, CDR2 SFDVKD. CDR3 sequence: CATSDSGTRTDTQYF. The CDR3 region has the DNA TGTGCCACCAGTGATTCCGGGACTAGGACAGATACGCAGTATTTT.

The chain is built from TRBV5-4 and TRBJ2-7; 7 bases are a match to TRBD1. This CDR3 region has 14 residues. In germline, CDR1 is SGHNT, CDR2 YYREEE (reference sequence). Trimming cost V 4 bases and J 1 base; bases outside gene matches: 5. The CDR3 sequence: CASSPRQGSYEQYF. In DNA form, the CDR3 reads TGTGCCAGCAGCCCCCGACAGGGATCCTACGAGCAGTACTTC.

This clone was seen a handful of times. The chain is built from TRBV4-3 and TRBJ1-2; 9 nucleotides line up with TRBD1. The length of the CDR3 is 19 residues. Trimming at V came to 1 base and at J to 2 bases, leaving 14 bases not matched to a gene. CDR1 and CDR2 (germline): LGHNA, YSLEER. The CDR3 reads CASSQAYGTGLGNNYGYTF. In DNA form, the CDR3 reads TGCGCCAGCAGCCAAGCGTATGGGACAGGGCTAGGGAACAACTATGGCTACACCTTC.

The chain links TRBV4-2 to TRBJ2-3; unclear D gene. V lost 4 bases to trimming and J lost 4 bases, with 15 bases between them. This CDR3 spans 15 amino acids. Germline values: CDR1 LGHNA, CDR2 YNFKEQ. CDR3 in DNA: TGTGCCAGCAGCCGCTATGAGAGGCTGGCAGATACGCAGTATTTT. Its protein product is CASSRYERLADTQYF.

The chain has TRBV7-2 and TRBJ2-1; 7 bases align to TRBD1. This CDR3 comprises 13 residues. Looked up from germline, CDR1 is SGHTA and CDR2 is FQGNSA. After removal of 6 bases from V and 7 bases from J, the junction contained 6 bases not matched to a gene. The CDR3: CASRQGDGNEQFF. CDR3 nucleotide sequence: TGTGCCAGCAGGCAGGGGGACGGTAATGAGCAGTTCTTC.

This clone was detected a few times. The same CDR3 arises from other DNA sequences in this sample as well. The chain joins TRBV7-2 to TRBJ2-7, with 12 bases identical to TRBD2. Germline V gives CDR1 SGHTA, CDR2 FQGNSA. The CDR3 consists of 16 residues. Losses at the gene ends were 5 bases for V and 3 bases for J; bases not matched to a gene: 8. This CDR3 is CASSLSTSGGGYEQYF. As DNA, the CDR3 is TGTGCCAGCAGCCTCTCGACTAGCGGGGGAGGCTACGAGCAGTACTTC.